The clone carrying this T cell receptor beta chain came up many times. Antigen: not known. V lost 1 base to trimming and J lost 10 bases, with 8 bases between them. Germline CDR1 is MGHDK and CDR2 is SYGVNS. The CDR3 is made up of 13 amino acids. The data were obtained in a study of T cell repertoires in cytomegalovirus infection. About the study: Signatures in public TCR beta sequences pointed to both CMV infection and matching HLA type.

TCRdb reprocessed the reads with MiXCR, giving one entry per CDR3 protein. The table has 250,000 or so distinct CDR3 sequences, approximately 9.1% seen once. Whole-study findings and limits: CMV-specific HLA-C-restricted TCR beta clonotypes dominated the ex vivo response. People with CMV and the relevant HLA were identified by cumulative public TCR beta family frequency.

Input material: PBMCs. The chain recombines TRBV25-1 with TRBJ1-6; D is unresolved. The sequence came from a human donor in good health (CMV status not recorded). Some clones in this sample may be carry-over from other donors' samples. The CDR3 DNA reads as TGTGCCAGCAGTGAATTGGGGAAATCACCCCTCCACTTT. It encodes CASSELGKSPLHF.